This TCR beta chain was documented in a study of T cell responses to AZD1222 COVID-19 vaccine. Study conclusions and caveats: Donors were mostly white British, more females; clonal diversity possibly underestimated.

CDR1 is MGHRA and CDR2 is YSYEKL in the germline V gene. The CDR3 covers 17 residues. The junction had 17 bases not matched to a gene; V was cut back by 5 bases and J by 6 bases. Sequenced by immunoSEQ multiplex PCR; TCRdb stores in-frame clones only, minus some. Here the sample spans 150,000 to 200,000 clones, under 95% being singletons. Regarding this clone: Its antigen remains unknown.

V gene TRBV4-1 combines with J gene TRBJ1-1, with TRBD1 identical over 8 bases. This receptor was identified in an adult who received the AZD1222 COVID-19 vaccine. Material: peripheral blood, obtained 28 days after the second AZD1222 dose. CDR3 residues: CASSFHRGIFTRSEAFF. CDR3 bases: TGCGCCAGCAGCTTTCACAGGGGGATCTTTACCAGGTCTGAAGCTTTCTTT.